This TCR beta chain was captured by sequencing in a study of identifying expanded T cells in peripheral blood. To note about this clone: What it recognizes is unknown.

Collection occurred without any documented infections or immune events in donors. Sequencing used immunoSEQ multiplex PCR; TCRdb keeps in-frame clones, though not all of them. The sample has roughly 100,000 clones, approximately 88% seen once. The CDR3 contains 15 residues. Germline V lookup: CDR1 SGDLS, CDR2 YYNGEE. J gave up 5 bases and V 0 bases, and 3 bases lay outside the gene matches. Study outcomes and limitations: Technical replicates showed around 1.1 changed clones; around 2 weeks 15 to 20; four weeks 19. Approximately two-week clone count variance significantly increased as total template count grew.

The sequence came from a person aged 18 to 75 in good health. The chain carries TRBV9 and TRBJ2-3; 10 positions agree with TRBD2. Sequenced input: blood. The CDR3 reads CASSVAQRGGDTQYF. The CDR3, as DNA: TGTGCCAGCAGCGTAGCCCAGCGGGGGGGAGATACGCAGTATTTT.